Listed below are T cell receptor beta chains from one sample, sequenced in a study of T-cell reconstitution after alpha-beta-depleted transplantation in children. Via MiXCR, TCRdb re-called the PCR reads, giving one row per CDR3 protein. The table shows about 600,000 distinct CDR3 sequences, with roughly a tenth occurring only once. The specimen comprised PBMCs from the stem cell graft donor, sampled from the stem cell graft. The receptor source for this set is a human donor who donated a stem cell graft to a child with acute myeloid leukemia. The CDR3 runs from the conserved cysteine through the conserved F or W. Each record gives: J gene, D gene, clone size, V gene, CDR3 protein, CDR3 DNA. A D gene is named only where the DNA matches it firmly. Clone size, where shown, is once, few, many, or a class for clones that have expanded.

TRBJ1-3,TRBD1,few,TRBV6-2/TRBV6-3,CASSYSLSTGTSGNTIYF,TGTGCCAGCAGTTACTCGCTCTCGACAGGGACCTCTGGAAACACCATATATTTT
TRBJ2-7,TRBD1,many,TRBV4-3,CASSPTGGIYEQYF,TGCGCCAGCAGCCCCACAGGGGGAATCTACGAGCAGTACTTC
TRBJ1-3,.,many,TRBV5-1,CASSPLGRDGNTIYF,TGCGCCAGCAGCCCCCTTGGAAGGGATGGAAACACCATATATTTT
TRBJ2-3,TRBD2,many,TRBV5-1,CASSLASSGGTDTQYF,TGCGCCAGCAGCTTGGCGTCTAGCGGGGGAACAGATACGCAGTATTTT
TRBJ1-3,.,.,TRBV29-1,CSVPGPDSSGNTIYF,TGCAGCGTACCGGGACCCGACTCCTCTGGAAACACCATATATTTT
TRBJ2-1,.,many,TRBV7-9,CASSPGYASNEQFF,TGTGCCAGCAGCCCGGGGTACGCGTCCAATGAGCAGTTCTTC
TRBJ2-6,.,.,TRBV30,CAWSFGANVLTF,TGTGCCTGGAGTTTTGGGGCCAACGTCCTGACTTTC
TRBJ2-5,TRBD2,.,TRBV2,CASSAGTSGQETQYF,TGTGCCAGCAGTGCCGGGACTAGCGGCCAAGAGACCCAGTACTTC
TRBJ2-1,TRBD1,.,TRBV24-1,CATSDRDRGGNEQFF,TGTGCCACCAGTGATAGGGACAGGGGTGGCAATGAGCAGTTCTTC
TRBJ2-5,TRBD2,few,TRBV20-1,CSVPSRAGGSETQYF,TGCAGTGTCCCCTCGCGAGCGGGAGGGTCAGAGACCCAGTACTTC
TRBJ2-1,.,many,TRBV20-1,CSARRATMDYNEQFF,TGCAGTGCTAGAAGAGCGACTATGGACTACAATGAGCAGTTCTTC
TRBJ2-7,.,.,TRBV7-9,CASSLEAGRPYKQYF,TGTGCCAGCAGCTTAGAGGCAGGACGGCCCTACAAGCAGTACTTC
TRBJ2-7,.,.,TRBV29-1,CSVLSLEDGSYEQYF,TGCAGCGTTCTTTCACTAGAAGACGGCTCCTACGAGCAGTACTTC